The entry that follows covers one T cell receptor (beta chain) sequence. The same CDR3 is also encoded by other DNA sequences in this sample. In the original analysis: Counts of nucleated cells, estimated from reference gene primer amplification, were obtained. Sequenced by immunoSEQ multiplex PCR; TCRdb stores in-frame clones only, minus some. V, J and clone size are those of that table, while D and trimming were read from the DNA. This sample has about 140,000 clones, with 75% to 80% found just once. The data stem from a study of blood T cell repertoires in COVID-19. For the study at large: The study drew acute and convalescent COVID-19 samples from the United States, Italy and Spain. Sources were T cells, B-cell-depleted T cells, or PBMCs; the material itself was cDNA or gDNA.

CDR3 length equals 13 residues. V was pared by 3 bases and J by 1 base, with 6 bases between. The germline V gene has CDR1 MGHDK and CDR2 SYGVNS. Input material: peripheral blood. The origin of this receptor is a woman aged 50 to 65 with active or convalescent COVID-19. The chain couples TRBV25-1 to TRBJ1-1, with D possibly matching TRBD1 (5 bases). The CDR3 loop is CASSEQGNTEAFF. The CDR3 coding sequence is TGTGCCAGCAGTGAGCAGGGGAACACTGAAGCTTTCTTT.